The 16 T cell receptor beta chains below all came from one sample that was sequenced in a study of CD8+ T cells in alopecia areata. Extracted from the samples, RNA was reverse transcribed into cDNA to serve as the sequencing template. Method: immunoSEQ multiplex PCR; TCRdb's copy keeps in-frame clones and lacks some. The sample consists of 200,000 to 250,000 clones, around 57% of them appearing once. Treatment in this sample: oral pan-JAK inhibitor, 5-10 mg twice daily. The sample here was CD4+ T cells sorted from blood, taken at week 4, from a patient treated with tofacitinib. The receptors derive from a human donor with alopecia areata.

This chain joins TRBV15 and TRBJ1-4; D ambiguous. The V end lost 0 bases, the J end lost 7 bases, and 9 bases lay between the germline ends. Germline lookup yields CDR1 LNHNV and CDR2 YYDKDF (reference sequence). The CDR3 loop spans 14 amino acids. CDR3 bases: TGTGCCACCAGCAGAGATCTCGGGGTTGAAAAACTGTTTTTT. It yields the protein CATSRDLGVEKLFF.

Written as DNA, the CDR3 is TGTGCCAGCAGTCGGGACAGGGGTCTCTATGGCTACACCTTC. Translation gives CASSRDRGLYGYTF. The rearrangement links TRBV27 to TRBJ1-2; the match to TRBD1 covers 10 bases. The germline CDR1 and CDR2 sequences are MNHEY and SMNVEV (reference sequence). The CDR3 runs 14 residues. V lost 5 bases to trimming and J lost 4 bases; unmatched junction nucleotides: 4.

The chain couples TRBV6-1 to TRBJ1-1, with D unclear. From germline, CDR1 is MNHNS and CDR2 SASEGT. CDR3 length equals 13 residues. V was cut by 8 bases and J by 6 bases, with 16 bases left in between. CDR3 protein: CASGEGRLAEAFF. The DNA for the CDR3 is TGTGCCAGCGGGGAGGGAAGACTGGCTGAAGCTTTCTTT.

The V and J genes are TRBV6-5 and TRBJ1-1, with D possibly TRBD1 on 5 matching bases. This CDR3 is 13 amino acids long. V was shortened by 2 bases and J by 6 bases, with 10 bases between the two germline ends. CDR1 MNHEY and CDR2 SVGAGI come from the germline V gene. As DNA, the CDR3 is TGTGCCAGCAGTTACGCAGGGAGCGCTGAAGCTTTCTTT. Its translation is CASSYAGSAEAFF.

This clone was seen only a few times. The chain couples TRBV28 to TRBJ2-4; D may be TRBD1 (5 bases). The germline gives CDR1 MDHEN, CDR2 SYDVKM. The CDR3 sequence is 15 residues long. V was shortened by 3 bases and J by 0 bases, with 9 bases between the two germline ends. The DNA for the CDR3 is TGTGCCAGCAGTTTTACAGGTGTAGCCAAAAACATTCAGTACTTC. Its translation is CASSFTGVAKNIQYF. The whole variable domain, remainder taken from reference TRBV28 and TRBJ2-4, is DVKVTQSSRYLVKRTGEKVFLECVQDMDHENMFWYRQDPGLGLRLIYFSYDVKMKEKGDIPEGYSVSREKKERFSLILESASTNQTSMYLCASSFTGVAKNIQYFGAGTRLSVL.

This chain uses TRBV29-1 with TRBJ2-3; D is unclear. V dropped 4 bases and J dropped 0 bases, with 8 bases sitting between them. The germline V gene encodes CDR1 SQVTM and CDR2 ANQGSEA. The CDR3 sequence is 13 residues long. CDR3 sequence reads: CSVVTGSTDTQYF. The CDR3 bases are TGCAGCGTTGTGACCGGGAGCACAGATACGCAGTATTTT.

There are a few counts of this clone. This chain connects TRBV5-1 to TRBJ1-4, with a possible D match to TRBD1 (5 bases). The V gene's germline CDR1 is SGHRS and CDR2 YFSETQ. With 4 bases removed from V and 8 bases from J, the gap between germline ends came to 18 bases. This CDR3 has 15 residues. As DNA, the CDR3 is TGCGCCAGCAGCCAGCCGACAGCCGGACGGGAAAAACTGTTTTTT. Protein product: CASSQPTAGREKLFF.

The chain couples TRBV30 to TRBJ2-2; D remains ambiguous. The germline CDR1 and CDR2 sequences are GTSNPN and SVGIG (reference sequence). The ends were cut back, 2 bases at V and 1 base at J, with 2 bases in the middle. The CDR3 consists of 12 residues. The CDR3 DNA reads TGTGCCTGGAGTATGAACACCGGGGAGCTGTTTTTT. Its protein product is CAWSMNTGELFF.

V is TRBV4-1 and J is TRBJ2-7; D might be TRBD1 (6 bases). The CDR3 totals 15 residues. Germline assignment: CDR1 MGHRA and CDR2 YSYEKL. Between the trimmed V and J ends, which lost 0 bases and 6 bases, there was a span of 15 bases. CDR3 bases: TGCGCCAGCAGCCAAGAAGTAACAGGGAAAATCGAGCAGTACTTC. Translating it yields CASSQEVTGKIEQYF.

V usage is TRBV5-1 and J usage is TRBJ2-3; TRBD2 is a possible D gene (5 bases). Germline values: CDR1 SGHRS, CDR2 YFSETQ. This CDR3 contains 14 residues. The V gene lost 5 bases and the J gene lost 5 bases, with 15 bases spanning the gap. The CDR3 nucleotides read TGCGCCAGCAGTTCCAATTCGGGAAGAGATACGCAGTATTTT. This translates into CASSSNSGRDTQYF. Drawing the rest from reference TRBV5-1 and TRBJ2-3, the complete variable domain is KAGVTQTPRYLIKTRGQQVTLSCSPISGHRSVSWYQQTPGQGLQFLFEYFSETQRNKGNFPGRFSGRQFSNSRSEMNVSTLELGDSALYLCASSSNSGRDTQYFGPGTRLTVL.

The chain couples TRBV30 to TRBJ2-2; D gene uncertain. Between the trimmed V and J ends, which lost 0 bases and 0 bases, there was a span of 8 bases. This CDR3 comprises 15 residues. CDR1 and CDR2 (germline): GTSNPN, SVGIG (reference sequence). CDR3 coding DNA: TGTGCCTGGAGTGTATTTAACCCGAACACCGGGGAGCTGTTTTTT. Its translation: CAWSVFNPNTGELFF.

The rearrangement links TRBV29-1 to TRBJ1-4, with TRBD1 as a possible D gene (6 bases). V lost 4 bases to trimming and J lost 10 bases, with 13 bases between them. The CDR3 covers 12 residues. Per germline, CDR1 SQVTM and CDR2 ANQGSEA. CDR3 in DNA: TGCAGCGTTGGGGCCCAAGGGGGAAAACTGTTTTTT. Amino acids: CSVGAQGGKLFF.

The rearrangement uses TRBV7-3 and TRBJ2-3, with a possible D match to TRBD2 (5 bases). V was clipped by 5 bases and J by 5 bases, with 17 bases between them. Germline V lookup: CDR1 SGHTA, CDR2 FQGTGA. CDR3 length: 15 residues. The CDR3 DNA reads TGTGCCAGCAGCCCGGACTCGACCACCGGAGATACGCAGTATTTT. Residues: CASSPDSTTGDTQYF.

This clone was observed at least ten times. The rearrangement uses TRBV4-3 and TRBJ2-1, with D possibly being TRBD1 (5 bases). The V end was cut by 0 bases, the J end by 8 bases, with 14 bases between. The CDR3 spans 15 residues. CDR1 and CDR2 from the germline V gene are LGHNA and YSLEER. The CDR3 reads CASSQDLRTLDEQFF. The CDR3 DNA follows: TGCGCCAGCAGCCAAGATCTCAGGACACTGGATGAGCAGTTCTTC.

This clone showed up just a few times. The DNA for the CDR3 is TGTGCCAGCAGTTTCATTGGGCAGGGGCAGCACGAGCAGTACTTC. This translates into CASSFIGQGQHEQYF. V usage is TRBV6-5 and J usage is TRBJ2-7, with D tentatively TRBD1 (6 bases). CDR1 MNHEY and CDR2 SVGAGI come from the germline V gene. V dropped 4 bases and J dropped 5 bases, with 18 bases sitting between them. The CDR3 is 15 residues long.

The rearrangement joins TRBV5-8 to TRBJ1-3; D unclear. V was cut by 0 bases and J by 0 bases, with 16 bases left in between. The CDR3 sequence is 18 residues long. Germline V gene data show CDR1 as SGHTS and CDR2 as YDEGEE. The CDR3: CASSLARSNRASGNTIYF. The CDR3 bases are TGTGCCAGCAGCTTGGCTCGGTCCAACCGCGCCTCTGGAAACACCATATATTTT.